Detailed here is one T cell receptor (beta chain). A much larger clone lies a single base off, so this may be a read error. A second PCR, run for about 7 to 11 cycles, used a sample-barcoded 5' primer plus a J-beta primer mix. TCRdb re-called the 5' RACE reads with MiXCR, one entry per CDR3 protein. This sample carries 890,000 or so distinct CDR3 sequences, under 80% of them seen once, and the ten largest clones take 28%. This sample is drawn from a study of blood T cells in healthy people across ages. Each of the donors had 9 to 10 milliliters of peripheral blood drawn into EDTA-treated Vacutainer tubes. CDR1 and CDR2 (germline): ENHRY, SYGVKD. The CDR3 contains 15 residues. The ends were cut back, 3 bases at V and 10 bases at J, with 19 bases in the middle.

Sequencing was performed on blood. The source of this sequence is a man between 25 and 39 years old in good health. The rearrangement links TRBV10-3 to TRBJ2-1; D may be TRBD1 (7 bases). The chain's CDR3 is CAISDQGGSSREQFF. Here the CDR3 DNA reads TGTGCCATCAGTGATCAGGGGGGATCCTCTCGGGAGCAGTTCTTC.